The T cell receptor beta chain under discussion was sequenced for a study of brain T cells in children with intractable seizures. Time point specified: blood from clinic visit 5 months post-surgery; TSC patient then seizure free. Only cases whose brain tissue showed the highest T cell transcript signatures were sequenced. Concerning this clone itself: A junction end diverges from the germline sequence, so it may reflect a read error.

Sequencing used immunoSEQ multiplex PCR; TCRdb keeps in-frame clones, though not all of them. The sample holds about 340,000 clones, 85% to 95% seen once. Germline CDR1 is SGHTA and CDR2 is FQGTGA. The CDR3 loop spans 17 amino acids. The sample was peripheral blood, taken 4 to 5 months after surgery. The clonotype originates from a boy younger than two with tuberous sclerosis and intractable seizures. The V call is TRBV7-3, the J call TRBJ2-1; 12 bases match TRBD2. CDR3 DNA: TGTGCCAGCAGCTCTAGCGGGGGGGATCCCTCCTATAATGAGCAGTTCTTC. Protein sequence: CASSSSGGDPSYNEQFF.